Listed below are T cell receptor beta chains from one sample, sequenced in a study of T cell responses to AZD1222 COVID-19 vaccine. Method: immunoSEQ multiplex PCR; TCRdb's copy keeps in-frame clones and lacks some. The sample has 150,000 to 200,000 clones, 90% to 95% seen once; the top ten hold around 0.97%. This specimen was peripheral blood, taken 28 days after the second dose of the MenACWY control vaccine. Source of these receptors: an adult who received the MenACWY meningococcal vaccine as a control. CDR3s include the opening cysteine and the closing phenylalanine or tryptophan. The D gene is left open where the match is weak. A row's size may be missing; if present it is once, few, many or a size class.

v_gene: TRBV7-8; d_gene: -; j_gene: TRBJ1-2; abundance: -; len: 13; CDR3aa: CASSRTGNYGYTF; CDR3nt: TGTGCCAGCAGCCGCACGGGGAACTATGGCTACACCTTC
v_gene: TRBV19; d_gene: TRBD1; j_gene: TRBJ1-4; abundance: -; len: 17; CDR3aa: CASFPGQGVATNEKLFF; CDR3nt: TGTGCCAGCTTCCCGGGACAGGGAGTTGCAACTAATGAAAAACTGTTTTTT
v_gene: TRBV27; d_gene: TRBD2; j_gene: TRBJ2-1; abundance: -; len: 16; CDR3aa: CASSGGTSGTYNEQFF; CDR3nt: TGTGCCAGCAGTGGCGGGACTAGCGGAACCTACAATGAGCAGTTCTTC
v_gene: TRBV10-3; d_gene: -; j_gene: TRBJ2-7; abundance: -; len: 14; CDR3aa: CAISGGRRFYEQYF; CDR3nt: TGTGCCATCTCCGGGGGTAGGCGGTTCTACGAGCAGTACTTC
v_gene: TRBV21-1; d_gene: -; j_gene: TRBJ2-1; abundance: -; len: 12; CDR3aa: CASSTTTGQKFF; CDR3nt: TGTGCCAGCAGCACCACAACGGGACAAAAGTTCTTC
v_gene: TRBV5-4; d_gene: -; j_gene: TRBJ2-3; abundance: -; len: 13; CDR3aa: CASGGRSTDTQYF; CDR3nt: TGTGCCAGCGGGGGGCGAAGCACAGATACGCAGTATTTT
v_gene: TRBV2; d_gene: -; j_gene: TRBJ1-2; abundance: once; len: 11; CDR3aa: CASSEVGGYTF; CDR3nt: TGTGCCAGCAGTGAAGTCGGTGGCTACACCTTC
v_gene: TRBV18; d_gene: TRBD1; j_gene: TRBJ2-2; abundance: once; len: 15; CDR3aa: CASPPGQGAPGELFF; CDR3nt: TGTGCCAGCCCCCCGGGACAGGGGGCGCCTGGGGAGCTGTTTTTT
v_gene: TRBV6-6; d_gene: -; j_gene: TRBJ1-4; abundance: -; len: 15; CDR3aa: CASSRGAGGQEKLFF; CDR3nt: TGTGCCAGCAGTCGGGGGGCAGGAGGGCAAGAAAAACTGTTTTTT
v_gene: TRBV6-2/TRBV6-3; d_gene: TRBD2; j_gene: TRBJ2-1; abundance: -; len: 15; CDR3aa: CASSLRGVPYNEQFF; CDR3nt: TGTGCCAGCAGTCTACGGGGGGTACCTTACAATGAGCAGTTCTTC
v_gene: TRBV19; d_gene: TRBD2; j_gene: TRBJ2-1; abundance: -; len: 16; CDR3aa: CASRPTSGGSYNEQFF; CDR3nt: TGTGCCAGTAGGCCGACTAGCGGGGGTTCCTACAATGAGCAGTTCTTC
v_gene: TRBV11-2; d_gene: TRBD1; j_gene: TRBJ2-7; abundance: many; len: 15; CDR3aa: CASSFGQGMGYEQYF; CDR3nt: TGTGCCAGCAGCTTTGGACAGGGGATGGGCTACGAGCAGTACTTC
v_gene: TRBV6-5; d_gene: -; j_gene: TRBJ1-5; abundance: -; len: 14; CDR3aa: CASSFQEPRQPQHF; CDR3nt: TGTGCCAGCAGTTTTCAGGAACCTAGGCAGCCCCAGCATTTT
v_gene: TRBV6-2/TRBV6-3; d_gene: -; j_gene: TRBJ2-7; abundance: -; len: 13; CDR3aa: CASSTPKPYEQYF; CDR3nt: TGTGCCAGCAGTACCCCCAAACCCTACGAGCAGTACTTC
v_gene: TRBV7-9; d_gene: -; j_gene: TRBJ1-2; abundance: -; len: 13; CDR3aa: CASSLVREHGYTF; CDR3nt: TGTGCCAGCAGCTTAGTTCGAGAGCATGGCTACACCTTC
v_gene: TRBV19; d_gene: -; j_gene: TRBJ1-2; abundance: once; len: 15; CDR3aa: CASSHTYREGHGYTF; CDR3nt: TGTGCCAGTAGTCATACGTACAGGGAAGGGCATGGCTACACCTTC
v_gene: TRBV5-5; d_gene: TRBD2; j_gene: TRBJ2-5; abundance: -; len: 15; CDR3aa: CASSLAFSGSETQYF; CDR3nt: TGTGCCAGCAGCTTGGCGTTTAGCGGGTCGGAGACCCAGTACTTC
v_gene: TRBV4-1; d_gene: -; j_gene: TRBJ1-3; abundance: -; len: 17; CDR3aa: CASSQDSGRSSGNTIYF; CDR3nt: TGCGCCAGCAGCCAAGATTCTGGACGGTCCTCTGGAAACACCATATATTTT
v_gene: TRBV7-2; d_gene: -; j_gene: TRBJ2-1; abundance: -; len: 13; CDR3aa: CASSLGVQPEQFF; CDR3nt: TGTGCCAGCAGCTTAGGAGTCCAACCCGAGCAGTTCTTC
v_gene: TRBV10-3; d_gene: -; j_gene: TRBJ1-4; abundance: -; len: 13; CDR3aa: CAISRDEYGKLFF; CDR3nt: TGTGCCATCAGTAGGGACGAGTATGGAAAACTGTTTTTT
v_gene: TRBV7-8; d_gene: -; j_gene: TRBJ1-1; abundance: -; len: 13; CDR3aa: CASSLASYTEAFF; CDR3nt: TGTGCCAGCAGCTTAGCTTCGTACACTGAAGCTTTCTTT
v_gene: TRBV2; d_gene: -; j_gene: TRBJ1-2; abundance: once; len: 14; CDR3aa: CASSERQAAYGYTF; CDR3nt: TGTGCCAGCAGTGAAAGACAGGCAGCTTATGGCTACACCTTC
v_gene: TRBV5-5; d_gene: TRBD1; j_gene: TRBJ1-3; abundance: -; len: 16; CDR3aa: CASSPGQGVSGNTIYF; CDR3nt: TGTGCCAGCAGCCCGGGACAGGGGGTCTCTGGAAACACCATATATTTT
v_gene: TRBV5-1; d_gene: -; j_gene: TRBJ2-1; abundance: -; len: 12; CDR3aa: CASSLTGNEQFF; CDR3nt: TGCGCCAGCAGCTTGACAGGCAATGAGCAGTTCTTC
v_gene: TRBV5-1; d_gene: -; j_gene: TRBJ2-5; abundance: -; len: 13; CDR3aa: CASSLAAGRTQYF; CDR3nt: TGCGCCAGCAGCTTGGCCGCCGGGAGGACCCAGTACTTC
v_gene: TRBV4-1; d_gene: TRBD1; j_gene: TRBJ1-5; abundance: -; len: 14; CDR3aa: CASSRTGGAQPQHF; CDR3nt: TGCGCCAGCAGCCGGACAGGGGGAGCTCAGCCCCAGCATTTT
v_gene: TRBV2; d_gene: -; j_gene: TRBJ1-2; abundance: -; len: 12; CDR3aa: CASGGDGPGYTF; CDR3nt: TGTGCCAGCGGGGGAGACGGGCCTGGCTACACCTTC
v_gene: TRBV7-3; d_gene: -; j_gene: TRBJ1-1; abundance: once; len: 14; CDR3aa: CASSLGSPGTEAFF; CDR3nt: TGTGCCAGCAGCTTAGGATCCCCGGGTACCGAAGCTTTCTTT
v_gene: TRBV7-8; d_gene: -; j_gene: TRBJ2-1; abundance: -; len: 16; CDR3aa: CASSLGVLSSYNEQFF; CDR3nt: TGTGCCAGCAGCTTAGGAGTGCTTAGCTCCTACAATGAGCAGTTCTTC
v_gene: TRBV10-3; d_gene: -; j_gene: TRBJ2-5; abundance: -; len: 13; CDR3aa: CAINSVRAQTQYF; CDR3nt: TGTGCCATCAATTCAGTAAGGGCGCAGACCCAGTACTTC
v_gene: TRBV6-1; d_gene: -; j_gene: TRBJ1-6; abundance: -; len: 16; CDR3aa: CASSEALLRLNSPLHF; CDR3nt: TGTGCCAGCAGTGAAGCGCTTCTACGACTTAATTCACCCCTCCACTTT
v_gene: TRBV4-1; d_gene: -; j_gene: TRBJ2-5; abundance: -; len: 18; CDR3aa: CASSRGRTNPVNQETQYF; CDR3nt: TGCGCCAGCAGCCGAGGCCGGACTAATCCTGTAAACCAAGAGACCCAGTACTTC